The TCR beta chain under discussion was sequenced for a study of vaccination and CD4 T cells after COVID-19. Once obtained from cultured CD4+ T cells, the DNA was sequenced using the Oncomine TCR Beta short-read assay. TCRdb passed the PCR reads through MiXCR, listing each CDR3 protein once. The top ten hold less than 40% of the sample, which has more than 10,000 distinct CDR3 sequences, about two thirds seen once. There are 16 residues in the CDR3. Trimming cost V 6 bases and J 8 bases, with 25 bases left between them. Germline CDR1 is MDHEN and CDR2 is SYDVKM. In regard to this clonotype: Antigen specificity is unknown.

Treatment here: approximately nine-day PBMC culture with coronavirus spike peptide pools or control peptides (ViraFEST assay). The rearrangement uses TRBV28 and TRBJ1-2; D is unclear. This receptor was taken from a human donor who had recovered from COVID-19. Sequenced material: CD4+ T cells from blood, cultured in vitro. The CDR3 bases are TGTGCCAGCAGATCCCAGAGGAGGTTATGGGCGGGGGGCTACACCTTC. It encodes CASRSQRRLWAGGYTF.